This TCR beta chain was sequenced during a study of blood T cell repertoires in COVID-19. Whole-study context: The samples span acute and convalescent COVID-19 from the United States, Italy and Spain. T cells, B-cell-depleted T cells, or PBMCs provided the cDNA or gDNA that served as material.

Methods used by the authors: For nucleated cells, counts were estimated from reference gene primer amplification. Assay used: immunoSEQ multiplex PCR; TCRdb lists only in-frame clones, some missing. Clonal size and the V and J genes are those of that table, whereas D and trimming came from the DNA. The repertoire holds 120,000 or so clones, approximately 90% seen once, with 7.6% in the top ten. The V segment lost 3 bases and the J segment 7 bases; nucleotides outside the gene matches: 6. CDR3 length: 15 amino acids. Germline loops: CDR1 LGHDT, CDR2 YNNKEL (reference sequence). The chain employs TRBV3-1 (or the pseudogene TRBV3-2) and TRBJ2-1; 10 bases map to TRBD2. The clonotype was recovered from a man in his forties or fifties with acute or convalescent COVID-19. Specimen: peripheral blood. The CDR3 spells CASSHSSGRRNEQFF. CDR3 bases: TGTGCCAGCAGCCATTCTAGCGGGAGAAGGAATGAGCAGTTCTTC.